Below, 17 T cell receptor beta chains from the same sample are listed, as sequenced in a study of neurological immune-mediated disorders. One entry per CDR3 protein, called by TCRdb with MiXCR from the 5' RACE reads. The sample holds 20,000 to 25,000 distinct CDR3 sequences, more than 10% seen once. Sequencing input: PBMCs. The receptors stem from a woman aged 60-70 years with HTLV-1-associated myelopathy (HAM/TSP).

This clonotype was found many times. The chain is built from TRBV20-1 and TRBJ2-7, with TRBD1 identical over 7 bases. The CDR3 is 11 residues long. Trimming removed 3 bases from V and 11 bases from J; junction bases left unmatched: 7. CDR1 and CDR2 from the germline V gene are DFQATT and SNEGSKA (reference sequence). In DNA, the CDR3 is TGCAGTGCTAGGGGACAGAGCTCCAAGTACTTC. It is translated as CSARGQSSKYF.

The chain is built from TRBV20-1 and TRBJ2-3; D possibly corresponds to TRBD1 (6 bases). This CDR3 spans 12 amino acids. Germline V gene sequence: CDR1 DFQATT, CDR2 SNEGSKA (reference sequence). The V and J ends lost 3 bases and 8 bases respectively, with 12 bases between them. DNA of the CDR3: TGCAGTGCTAGTTCTACAGGGACTACGCAGTATTTT. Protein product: CSASSTGTTQYF.

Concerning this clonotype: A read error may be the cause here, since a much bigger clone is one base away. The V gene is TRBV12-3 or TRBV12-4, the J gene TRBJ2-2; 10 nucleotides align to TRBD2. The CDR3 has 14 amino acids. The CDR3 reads CVSSRLAGHGELFF. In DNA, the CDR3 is TGTGTCAGCAGCCGACTAGCGGGCCACGGGGAGCTGTTTTTT.

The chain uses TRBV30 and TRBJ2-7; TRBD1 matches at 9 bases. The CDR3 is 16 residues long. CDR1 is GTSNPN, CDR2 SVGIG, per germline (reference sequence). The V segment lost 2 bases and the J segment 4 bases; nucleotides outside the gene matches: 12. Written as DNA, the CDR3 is TGTGCCTGGAGTCCCTGGGGGACAGGGTATGTGTACGAGCAGTACTTC. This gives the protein CAWSPWGTGYVYEQYF.

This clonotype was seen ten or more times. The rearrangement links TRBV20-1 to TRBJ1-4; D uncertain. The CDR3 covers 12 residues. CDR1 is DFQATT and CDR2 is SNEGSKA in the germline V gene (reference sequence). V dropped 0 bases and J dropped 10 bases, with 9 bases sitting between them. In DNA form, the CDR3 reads TGCAGTGCTAGAGAGCAGTCGGGAAAACTGTTTTTT. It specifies CSAREQSGKLFF.

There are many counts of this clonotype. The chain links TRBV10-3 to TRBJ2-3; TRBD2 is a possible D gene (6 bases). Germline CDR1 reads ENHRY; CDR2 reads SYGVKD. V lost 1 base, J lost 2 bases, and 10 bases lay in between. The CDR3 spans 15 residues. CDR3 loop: CAISEWRLDTDTQYF. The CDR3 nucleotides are TGTGCCATCAGTGAGTGGAGACTAGACACAGATACGCAGTATTTT.

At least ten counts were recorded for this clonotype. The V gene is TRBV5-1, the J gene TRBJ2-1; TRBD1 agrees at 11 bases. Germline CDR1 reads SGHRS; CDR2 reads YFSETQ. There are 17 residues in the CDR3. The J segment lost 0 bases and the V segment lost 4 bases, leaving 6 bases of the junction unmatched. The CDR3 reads CASSGGTGGGSYNEQFF. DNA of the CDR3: TGCGCCAGCAGCGGGGGGACAGGGGGGGGCTCCTACAATGAGCAGTTCTTC.

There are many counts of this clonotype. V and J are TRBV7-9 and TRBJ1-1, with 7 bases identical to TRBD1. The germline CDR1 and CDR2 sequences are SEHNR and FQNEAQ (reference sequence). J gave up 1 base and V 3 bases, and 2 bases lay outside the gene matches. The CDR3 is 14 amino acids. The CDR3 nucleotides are TGTGCCAGCAGCTTTTCAGGGGGGAACACTGAAGCTTTCTTT. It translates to CASSFSGGNTEAFF.

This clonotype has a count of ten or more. The CDR3 DNA is TGCAGTGCTCCCCCAGAGGGGAATGAGCAGTTCTTC. It yields the protein CSAPPEGNEQFF. The V and J genes are TRBV20-1 and TRBJ2-1; TRBD1 or TRBD2 may be the D gene (5 bases each). V lost 5 bases, J lost 7 bases, and 12 bases lay in between. CDR1 is DFQATT, CDR2 SNEGSKA, per germline (reference sequence). The CDR3 spans 12 residues.

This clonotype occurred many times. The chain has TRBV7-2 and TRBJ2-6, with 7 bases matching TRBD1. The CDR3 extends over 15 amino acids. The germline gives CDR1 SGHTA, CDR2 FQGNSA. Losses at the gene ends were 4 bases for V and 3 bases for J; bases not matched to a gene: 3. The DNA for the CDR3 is TGTGCCAGCAGCTCGACAGGGTTTGGGGCCAACGTCCTGACTTTC. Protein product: CASSSTGFGANVLTF.

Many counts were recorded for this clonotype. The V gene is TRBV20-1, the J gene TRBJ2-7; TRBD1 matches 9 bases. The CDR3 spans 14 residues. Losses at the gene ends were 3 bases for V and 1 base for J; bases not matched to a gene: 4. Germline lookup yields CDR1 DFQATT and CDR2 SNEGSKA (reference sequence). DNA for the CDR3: TGCAGTGCTAGGGGACAGGGAGGGTCCTACGAGCAGTACTTC. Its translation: CSARGQGGSYEQYF.

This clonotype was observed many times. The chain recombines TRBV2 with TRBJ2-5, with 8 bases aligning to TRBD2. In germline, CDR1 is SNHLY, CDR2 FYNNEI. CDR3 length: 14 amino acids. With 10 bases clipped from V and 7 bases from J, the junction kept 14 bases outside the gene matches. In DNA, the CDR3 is TGTGCCATCACCCCGGGGACTAGGGGATCGACCCAGTACTTC. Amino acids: CAITPGTRGSTQYF.

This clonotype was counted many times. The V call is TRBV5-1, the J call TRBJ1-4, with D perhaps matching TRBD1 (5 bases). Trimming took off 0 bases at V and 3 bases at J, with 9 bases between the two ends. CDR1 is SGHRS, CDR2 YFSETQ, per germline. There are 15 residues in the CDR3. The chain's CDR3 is CASSLEGAPNEKLFF. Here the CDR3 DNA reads TGCGCCAGCAGCTTGGAAGGGGCACCTAATGAAAAACTGTTTTTT.

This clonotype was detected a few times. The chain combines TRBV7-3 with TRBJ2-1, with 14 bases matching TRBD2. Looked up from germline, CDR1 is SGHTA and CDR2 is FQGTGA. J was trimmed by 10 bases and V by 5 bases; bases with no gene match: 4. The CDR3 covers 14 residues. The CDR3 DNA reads TGTGCCAGCAGCCCATGGACTAGCGGGGGGGAGCAGTTCTTC. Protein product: CASSPWTSGGEQFF.

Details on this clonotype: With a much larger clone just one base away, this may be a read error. In DNA form, the CDR3 reads TGTGCCAGCAGCCAAGGGAAGGGGACTATATACGAGCAGTACTTC. The encoded protein is CASSQGKGTIYEQYF. The rearrangement links TRBV4-2 to TRBJ2-7, with TRBD2 identical over 7 bases. V gave up 1 base and J gave up 4 bases; unmatched junction bases: 7. Germline V gene sequence: CDR1 LGHNA, CDR2 YNFKEQ. This CDR3 comprises 15 residues.

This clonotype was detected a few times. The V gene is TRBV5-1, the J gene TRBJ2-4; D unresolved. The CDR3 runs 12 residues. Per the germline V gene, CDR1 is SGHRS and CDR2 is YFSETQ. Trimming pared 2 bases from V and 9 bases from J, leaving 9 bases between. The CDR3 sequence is CASSFGGVIQYF. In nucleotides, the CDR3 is TGCGCCAGCAGCTTCGGTGGGGTCATTCAGTACTTC.

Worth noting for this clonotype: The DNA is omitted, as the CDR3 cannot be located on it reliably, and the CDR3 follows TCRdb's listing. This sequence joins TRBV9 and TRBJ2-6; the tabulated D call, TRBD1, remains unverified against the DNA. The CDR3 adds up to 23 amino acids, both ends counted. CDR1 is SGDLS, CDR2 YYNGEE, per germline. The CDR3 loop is CASSIYLCSVEGLQATGANVLTF.